Below are 17 T cell receptor beta chains sequenced from a single sample in a study of identical twins. TCRdb re-analysed the 5' RACE reads in MiXCR, keeping a single row per CDR3 protein. The table lists more than 600,000 distinct CDR3 sequences, approximately 18% of them singletons. These same records also appear under a second study, on T cells expressing NK-cell markers.

Input material: PBMCs. Receptor source: a woman aged 18-29 years in good health.

The table lists this clonotype with many counts. The rearrangement joins TRBV24-1 to TRBJ2-1; 7 positions match TRBD2. Germline CDR1 KGHDR, CDR2 SFDVKD. The CDR3 totals 15 residues. Trimming took 4 bases from V and 9 from J; bases not matched to a gene: 11. In DNA form, the CDR3 reads TGTGCCACCAGTGACTCGGGCGGGAGATCGACTGAGCAGTTCTTC. Protein sequence: CATSDSGGRSTEQFF.

In this sample, this clonotype turned up a few times. The rearrangement joins TRBV20-1 to TRBJ2-7; D may be TRBD2 (5 bases). The germline V and J ends were trimmed by 5 bases and 6 bases, with 14 bases remaining between them. In germline, CDR1 is DFQATT, CDR2 SNEGSKA (reference sequence). This CDR3 has 12 amino acids. The CDR3, as DNA: TGCAGTGCTCCGGACTCAGTCCGCGAGCAGTACTTC. Its translation: CSAPDSVREQYF.

The genes are TRBV4-3 and TRBJ2-1; 13 bases match TRBD2. V shed 3 bases and J 7 bases; nucleotides not matched to a gene: 9. The CDR3 has 17 amino acids. From germline, CDR1 is LGHNA and CDR2 YSLEER. CDR3 DNA sequence: TGCGCCAGCAGCCAGATACACCGGACTAGCGGGAGTAATGAGCAGTTCTTC. This translates into CASSQIHRTSGSNEQFF.

This clonotype was observed a handful of times. The chain employs TRBV7-2 and TRBJ2-3; no clear D gene. Trimming shortened V by 3 bases and J by 8 bases, and 9 bases separated the two germline ends. The germline V gene has CDR1 SGHTA and CDR2 FQGNSA. The CDR3 extends over 12 amino acids. CDR3 bases: TGTGCCAGCAGCTTCCTGCGCAGTACGCAGTATTTT. Protein: CASSFLRSTQYF.

The chain links TRBV5-6 to TRBJ2-7, with TRBD1 matching 12 bases. J lost 4 bases, V lost 1 base, and 6 bases had no gene match. CDR3 size: 16 residues. The germline V gene has CDR1 SGHDT and CDR2 YYEEEE. The CDR3 spells CASSLMGTGGQYEQYF. CDR3 bases: TGTGCCAGCAGCTTGATGGGGACAGGGGGCCAGTACGAGCAGTACTTC.

This rearrangement joins TRBV6-5 to TRBJ2-3; D unclear. V was trimmed by 3 bases and J by 2 bases, leaving 9 bases between them. The germline gives CDR1 MNHEY, CDR2 SVGAGI. This CDR3 is 14 amino acids long. CDR3 residues: CASSYDRITDTQYF. CDR3 coding DNA: TGTGCCAGCAGTTATGATAGGATCACAGATACGCAGTATTTT.

Notes on this clonotype: Compared with germline, one end of the junction differs, possibly owing to a read error. This chain joins TRBV20-1 and TRBJ2-3; a weak D match, TRBD2 (6 bases). There are 16 residues in the CDR3. Germline assignment: CDR1 DFQATT and CDR2 SNEGSKA (reference sequence). This CDR3 is CCARDLAGLRGDTQYF. The CDR3 DNA is TGCTGTGCTAGAGATTTGGCGGGACTCCGCGGAGATACGCAGTATTTT.

In its sample, this clonotype was seen a few times. The V call is TRBV20-1, the J call TRBJ2-1; no reliable D call. The germline CDR1 and CDR2 sequences are DFQATT and SNEGSKA (reference sequence). V gave up 2 bases and J gave up 0 bases, with 14 bases separating them. The CDR3 totals 16 residues. The CDR3: CSARPYAESSYNEQFF. CDR3 nucleotide sequence: TGCAGTGCTAGACCCTACGCGGAGAGCTCCTACAATGAGCAGTTCTTC.

This clonotype occurred a few times. V usage is TRBV12-5 and J usage is TRBJ2-5, with 11 bases identical to TRBD2. CDR3 length: 18 residues. V shed 5 bases, J shed 5 bases, and the junction held 16 bases outside the gene matches. Germline V gene data show CDR1 as LGHNT and CDR2 as FRNRAP. The CDR3 sequence: CASGSKLVAGGPTETQYF. CDR3 DNA sequence: TGTGCTAGTGGTAGTAAGCTAGTAGCGGGAGGGCCGACGGAGACCCAGTACTTC. Full variable domain (rest looked up from reference TRBV12-5 and TRBJ2-5): DARVTQTPRHKVTEMGQEVTMRCQPILGHNTVFWYRQTMMQGLELLAYFRNRAPLDDSGMPKDRFSAEMPDATLATLKIQPSEPRDSAVYFCASGSKLVAGGPTETQYFGPGTRLLVL.

The chain has TRBV5-6 and TRBJ1-3; D unresolved. Per germline, CDR1 SGHDT and CDR2 YYEEEE. Trimming pared 4 bases from V and 2 bases from J, leaving 10 bases between. The CDR3 length is 14 residues. This CDR3 is CASSLDSPGNTIYF. DNA of the CDR3: TGTGCCAGCAGCCTAGATAGCCCTGGAAACACCATATATTTT.

This clonotype has only a few counts. The rearrangement links TRBV5-1 to TRBJ2-3; D gene uncertain. The V gene lost 4 bases and the J gene lost 4 bases, with 10 bases spanning the gap. Germline loops: CDR1 SGHRS, CDR2 YFSETQ. The CDR3 spans 13 residues. The CDR3 sequence is CASSINSPDTQYF. The CDR3 coding sequence is TGCGCCAGCAGCATTAACTCGCCAGATACGCAGTATTTT.

This clonotype was observed a few times. This chain connects TRBV7-2 to TRBJ2-1; the match to TRBD1 covers 7 bases. The CDR3 sequence is 14 residues long. The V segment lost 8 bases and the J segment 4 bases; nucleotides outside the gene matches: 8. Germline V gene sequence: CDR1 SGHTA, CDR2 FQGNSA. CDR3 amino acids: CASGHRDRYNEQFF. The CDR3 nucleotides read TGTGCCAGCGGGCACCGGGACAGATACAATGAGCAGTTCTTC.

The rearrangement links TRBV7-6 to TRBJ2-2, with D maybe TRBD2 (6 bases). The germline CDR1 and CDR2 sequences are SGHVS and FNYEAQ. V dropped 5 bases and J dropped 3 bases, with 13 bases sitting between them. CDR3 length: 15 amino acids. The CDR3 is CASSRAGSYTGELFF. DNA of the CDR3: TGTGCCAGCAGCCGGGCGGGAAGCTACACCGGGGAGCTGTTTTTT.

The DNA for the CDR3 is TGCAGCGTTCCCAGGTTAGGGACAGGGGGACTCATGGGGACTGAAGCTTTCTTT. Its translation is CSVPRLGTGGLMGTEAFF. The chain links TRBV29-1 to TRBJ1-1, with 11 nucleotides matching TRBD1. Germline CDR1 is SQVTM and CDR2 is ANQGSEA. The CDR3 consists of 18 residues. V trimming: 5 bases; J trimming: 5 bases; junction bases outside the gene matches: 19.

This clonotype was seen ten or more times. V is TRBV12-3 or TRBV12-4 and J is TRBJ1-2; possibly TRBD1 for D (6 bases). The V end lost 3 bases, the J end lost 4 bases, and 9 bases lay between the germline ends. The CDR3 totals 13 residues. The CDR3 DNA reads as TGTGCCAGCAGTTTGTTACAGGGCTATGGCTACACCTTC. Amino acid sequence: CASSLLQGYGYTF.

This clonotype was counted a few times. The gene calls are TRBV20-1 and TRBJ2-1; 8 nucleotides agree with TRBD2. The CDR3 covers 12 residues. Trimming at V came to 4 bases and at J to 8 bases, leaving 4 bases not matched to a gene. CDR1 and CDR2 from the germline V gene are DFQATT and SNEGSKA (reference sequence). The CDR3 spells CSAKGTRDEQFF. The CDR3 nucleotides read TGCAGTGCTAAAGGGACTAGGGATGAGCAGTTCTTC.

This clonotype has more than one count but fewer than ten. The chain uses TRBV29-1 and TRBJ1-2; D is ambiguous. The CDR3 sequence is 13 residues long. Germline CDR1 and CDR2: SQVTM and ANQGSEA. The V end was cut by 7 bases, the J end by 4 bases, with 16 bases between. CDR3 in amino acids: CSAADRSGYGYTF. CDR3 DNA: TGCAGCGCTGCGGACCGATCGGGCTATGGCTACACCTTC.